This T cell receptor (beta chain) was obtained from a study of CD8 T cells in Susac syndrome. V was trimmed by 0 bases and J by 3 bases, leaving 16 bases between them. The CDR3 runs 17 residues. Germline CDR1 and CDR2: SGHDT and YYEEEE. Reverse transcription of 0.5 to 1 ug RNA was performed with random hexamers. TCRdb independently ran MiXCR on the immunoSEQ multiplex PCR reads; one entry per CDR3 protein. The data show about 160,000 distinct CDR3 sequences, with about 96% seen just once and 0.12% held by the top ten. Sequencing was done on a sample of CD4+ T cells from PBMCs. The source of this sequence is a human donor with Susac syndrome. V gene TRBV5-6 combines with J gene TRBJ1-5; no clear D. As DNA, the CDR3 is TGTGCCAGCAGCTTGGGGTTACAACTCGGGAACAATCAGCCCCAGCATTTT. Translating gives CASSLGLQLGNNQPQHF. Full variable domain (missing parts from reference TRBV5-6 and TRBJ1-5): DAGVTQSPTHLIKTRGQQVTLRCSPKSGHDTVSWYQQALGQGPQFIFQYYEEEERQRGNFPDRFSGHQFPNYSSELNVNALLLGDSALYLCASSLGLQLGNNQPQHFGDGTRLSIL.